This T cell receptor (beta chain) was sequenced in a study of Ad26.COV2.S vaccination and SARS-CoV-2 variants. This CDR3 has 16 amino acids. Trimming cost V 5 bases and J 5 bases; bases outside gene matches: 8. Germline CDR1 is MDHEN and CDR2 is SYDVKM. Treatment: around 19 received Ad26.COV2.S at low or high dose, single or two shots; about 5 received placebo; per-sample allocation not given. Specimens were obtained on day 63 following the first vaccine or placebo injection. Only in-frame clones appear in the TCRdb table, and some are missing; sequencing was by immunoSEQ multiplex PCR. The sample yields 300,000 to 400,000 clones, 85% seen once.

The rearrangement uses TRBV28 and TRBJ2-5; 13 bases line up with TRBD2. This TCR was recovered from a person between 18 and 65 years old who received the Ad26.COV2.S COVID-19 vaccine or a placebo. Sequences were derived from peripheral blood, sampled in a trial of Ad26.COV2.S vaccine versus placebo. The DNA for the CDR3 is TGTGCCAGCAGTCCAAGCCCACTAGCGGGGGGGGAGACCCAGTACTTC. Translated: CASSPSPLAGGETQYF.